The clone carrying this T cell receptor (beta chain) was observed a few times. Its target is unknown. CDR3 size: 17 residues. Trimming at V came to 0 bases and at J to 1 base, leaving 3 bases not matched to a gene. Germline V lookup: CDR1 MNHEY, CDR2 SVGEGT. The sample comes from a study of T-cell reconstitution after alpha-beta-depleted transplantation in children. Whole-study results and caveats: Where alpha-beta T cells came from about two months after transplant was reportedly several hundred expanded graft clones. From newly produced T cells came most of the T-cell counts and diversity one year after transplant. TCRbeta diversity was high at day 60 in some patients (a result of surviving recipient T cells and thymic progenitors).

As it was prepared, the TCRbeta library received unique molecular identifiers. TCRdb analysed the PCR reads with MiXCR anew, one entry per CDR3 protein. Here the sample spans 700,000 to 850,000 distinct CDR3 sequences, 15% to 20% being singletons. This sample comprised PBMCs, mostly from graft donor cells, obtained 360 days after TCRalphabeta/CD19-depleted stem cell transplant. This chain uses TRBV6-2 or TRBV6-3 with TRBJ1-5, with 10 nucleotides matching TRBD1. The clonotype was recovered from a male patient under 18 who had a stem cell transplant for acute lymphoblastic leukemia, so the T cells may come from the graft donor. CDR3 DNA: TGTGCCAGCAGTTACTCGAGACAGGGGGCGAGCAATCAGCCCCAGCATTTT. Translated: CASSYSRQGASNQPQHF.